This TCR beta chain is from a study of identical twins. This CDR3 region has 14 residues. V was pared by 7 bases and J by 5 bases, with 17 bases between. Germline assignment: CDR1 SEHNR and CDR2 FQNEAQ (reference sequence). One entry per CDR3 protein results from TCRdb running MiXCR on the 5' RACE reads. The sample has roughly 710,000 distinct CDR3 sequences; 6% to 6.5% are singletons. Regarding the study as a whole: Abundant beta clonotypes from cord blood bore fewer insertions; memory repertoires lacked this pattern.

This clonotype was detected many times. Its specificity is unknown. This TCR was recovered from a man aged 18 to 29 in good health. Sequenced sample: naive T cells sorted from blood. V gene TRBV7-9 combines with J gene TRBJ1-1; perhaps TRBD1 as D (6 bases). The CDR3 sequence is CASTRQEAGTEAFF. The CDR3 nucleotides are TGTGCCAGCACCAGACAGGAGGCTGGTACTGAAGCTTTCTTT.